This record concerns one T cell receptor beta chain sequence. Its target is unknown. The germline V gene encodes CDR1 LGHNA and CDR2 YNFKEQ. V lost 3 bases, J lost 10 bases, and 10 bases stayed unmatched. The CDR3 covers 16 residues. This sample is drawn from a study of cytomegalovirus exposure and HLA in healthy donors. 60 Vbeta and 13 Jbeta primers were used in PCR. Using immunoSEQ multiplex PCR, the repertoire was profiled, and TCRdb retains in-frame clones only, with some absent. The repertoire includes some 130,000 clones, 73% of them detected once, and 1% to 1.5% sits in the top ten. Study-wide points: An analysis was carried out at a later point. It showed that HLA-associated TCR beta chains were more clonally expanded than equally common non-associated chains.

The source material was PBMCs. The sequence derives from a woman aged 40-49 years in good health and CMV-seronegative. The V gene is TRBV4-2, the J gene TRBJ2-1; TRBD2 matches 12 bases. The CDR3 reads CASSQFGLAGGTEQFF. CDR3 nucleotides: TGTGCCAGCAGCCAGTTCGGTCTAGCGGGGGGGACAGAGCAGTTCTTC.